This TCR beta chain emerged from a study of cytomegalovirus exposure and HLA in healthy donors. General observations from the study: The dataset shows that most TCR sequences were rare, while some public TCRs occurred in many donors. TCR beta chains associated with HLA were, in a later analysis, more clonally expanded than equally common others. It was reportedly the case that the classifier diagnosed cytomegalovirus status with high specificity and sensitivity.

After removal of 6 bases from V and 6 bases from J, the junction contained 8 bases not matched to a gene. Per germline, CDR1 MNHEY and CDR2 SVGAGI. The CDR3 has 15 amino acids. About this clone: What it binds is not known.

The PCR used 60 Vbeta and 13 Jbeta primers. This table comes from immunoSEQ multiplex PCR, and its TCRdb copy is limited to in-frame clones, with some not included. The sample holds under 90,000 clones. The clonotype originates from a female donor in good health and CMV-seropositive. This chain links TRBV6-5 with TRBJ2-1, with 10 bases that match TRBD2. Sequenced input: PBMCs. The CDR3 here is CASSQRGGFSNEQFF. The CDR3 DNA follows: TGTGCCAGCAGCCAGCGGGGGGGCTTCAGCAATGAGCAGTTCTTC.